Reported below is one TCR beta chain. The data originate from a study of control samples from healthy donors and cancer patients. This table comes from immunoSEQ multiplex PCR, and its TCRdb copy is limited to in-frame clones, with some not included. The table has about 130,000 clones, roughly 90% seen once. The J segment lost 1 base and the V segment lost 4 bases, leaving 5 bases of the junction unmatched. The CDR3 runs to 15 residues. Germline-derived CDR1 and CDR2 are SGHRS and YFSETQ. This sequence joins TRBV5-1 and TRBJ1-5; the match to TRBD1 covers 7 bases. The TCR was taken from a man aged 50 to 60 in good health. The specimen sequenced was blood. In nucleotides, the CDR3 is TGCGCCAGCAGCGCGACAGGGCTCAGCAATCAGCCCCAGCATTTT. Encoded protein: CASSATGLSNQPQHF.